Listed below are T cell receptor beta chains from one sample, sequenced in a study of shared clonotypes between healthy human individuals. Only in-frame clones appear in the TCRdb table, and some are missing; sequencing was by immunoSEQ multiplex PCR. This sample has about 1.5 million clones, with 95% to 99% found just once. What was sequenced was naive CD4+ T cells sorted from blood. The receptors originated from a man aged 25-40 years in good health. CDR3s include the opening cysteine and the closing phenylalanine or tryptophan. Fields, in order: clone size, V gene, D gene, J gene, CDR3 protein, CDR3 DNA. The D gene is left open where the match is weak. Clone size is not always given. Where it is, it says once, few, many or a class for expanded clones.

size: NA
V: TRBV7-3
D: TRBD1
J: TRBJ2-5
CDR3: CASSRQGRETQYF
DNA: TGTGCCAGCAGCCGACAGGGGAGGGAGACCCAGTACTTC

size: NA
V: TRBV18
D: NA
J: TRBJ2-2
CDR3: CASSPGMENTGELFF
DNA: TGTGCCAGCTCACCTGGGATGGAGAACACCGGGGAGCTGTTTTTT

size: NA
V: TRBV9
D: NA
J: TRBJ1-2
CDR3: CASSVLGTGTFYGYTF
DNA: TGTGCCAGCAGCGTATTGGGAACGGGTACATTCTATGGCTACACCTTC

size: NA
V: TRBV18
D: NA
J: TRBJ2-1
CDR3: CASSPWGRRLSSSYNEQFF
DNA: TGTGCCAGCTCACCATGGGGGAGGAGACTCTCGAGCTCCTACAATGAGCAGTTCTTC

size: NA
V: TRBV7-8
D: TRBD2
J: TRBJ2-7
CDR3: CASRKTSGGPVTSSYEQYF
DNA: TGTGCCAGCAGGAAGACTAGCGGGGGACCTGTTACGAGCTCCTACGAGCAGTACTTC

size: NA
V: TRBV7-6
D: NA
J: TRBJ2-7
CDR3: CASSLVDTTYEQYF
DNA: TGTGCCAGCAGCTTAGTAGACACAACTTACGAGCAGTACTTC

size: NA
V: TRBV11-2
D: NA
J: TRBJ2-7
CDR3: CASSKTGSNEQYF
DNA: TGTGCCAGCAGCAAAACAGGGTCCAACGAGCAGTACTTC

size: NA
V: TRBV9
D: TRBD2
J: TRBJ2-1
CDR3: CASSVTGTSGSSAYNEQFF
DNA: TGTGCCAGCAGCGTCACAGGGACTAGCGGGAGTAGCGCCTACAATGAGCAGTTCTTC

size: NA
V: TRBV28
D: NA
J: TRBJ1-4
CDR3: CASRSLNLSEKLFF
DNA: TGTGCCAGCAGATCTCTAAATCTATCTGAAAAACTGTTTTTT

size: NA
V: TRBV2
D: NA
J: TRBJ2-7
CDR3: CASSPGYEQYF
DNA: TGTGCCAGCAGCCCGGGGTACGAGCAGTACTTC

size: NA
V: TRBV10-1
D: NA
J: TRBJ2-3
CDR3: CASSEGSWGTDTQYF
DNA: TGCGCCAGCAGTGAAGGGTCGTGGGGCACAGATACGCAGTATTTT

size: NA
V: TRBV5-1
D: NA
J: TRBJ2-3
CDR3: CASSLSGAGTDTQYF
DNA: TGCGCCAGCAGCTTGTCCGGGGCTGGCACAGATACGCAGTATTTT

size: NA
V: TRBV6-5
D: NA
J: TRBJ2-5
CDR3: CASSYSGQETQYF
DNA: TGTGCCAGCAGTTACTCCGGGCAAGAGACCCAGTACTTC

size: NA
V: TRBV28
D: NA
J: TRBJ1-2
CDR3: CASSSRFPRGPWYGYTF
DNA: TGTGCCAGCAGTTCCCGATTTCCCCGGGGGCCTTGGTATGGCTACACCTTC

size: NA
V: TRBV18
D: NA
J: TRBJ2-3
CDR3: CASSPQGSSTDTQYF
DNA: TGTGCCAGCTCACCACAGGGTTCTTCCACAGATACGCAGTATTTT

size: NA
V: TRBV19
D: NA
J: TRBJ1-5
CDR3: CASSMMKGSNQPQHF
DNA: TGTGCCAGTAGTATGATGAAGGGGAGCAATCAGCCCCAGCATTTT

size: NA
V: TRBV10-3
D: TRBD2
J: TRBJ2-7
CDR3: CAISASGSSYEQYF
DNA: TGTGCCATCAGTGCTAGCGGGAGTTCCTACGAGCAGTACTTC

size: NA
V: TRBV6-1
D: NA
J: TRBJ2-1
CDR3: CASSEVGRSYNEQFF
DNA: TGTGCCAGCAGTGAAGTGGGCAGATCCTACAATGAGCAGTTCTTC

size: NA
V: TRBV5-1
D: TRBD2
J: TRBJ2-2
CDR3: CASSFGLAGNTGELFF
DNA: TGCGCCAGCAGCTTTGGACTAGCGGGAAACACCGGGGAGCTGTTTTTT

size: NA
V: TRBV9
D: TRBD2
J: TRBJ2-3
CDR3: CASSVGRTSGSTDTQYF
DNA: TGTGCCAGCAGCGTAGGGAGGACTAGCGGGAGCACAGATACGCAGTATTTT

size: NA
V: TRBV18
D: TRBD1
J: TRBJ1-4
CDR3: CASSPPGQPNEKLFF
DNA: TGTGCCAGCTCACCTCCGGGACAGCCTAATGAAAAACTGTTTTTT

size: NA
V: TRBV7-8
D: NA
J: TRBJ2-1
CDR3: CASTRPGGRWSYNEQFF
DNA: TGTGCCAGCACCCGACCCGGTGGGAGGTGGAGCTACAATGAGCAGTTCTTC

size: NA
V: TRBV5-1
D: NA
J: TRBJ2-2
CDR3: CAEHLGDRNTGELFF
DNA: TGCGCCGAACATCTAGGGGACCGAAACACCGGGGAGCTGTTTTTT

size: NA
V: TRBV7-6
D: NA
J: TRBJ2-2
CDR3: CASSLKRSTGELFF
DNA: TGTGCCAGCAGCTTAAAACGGAGCACCGGGGAGCTGTTTTTT

size: NA
V: TRBV29-1
D: TRBD2
J: TRBJ2-7
CDR3: CSVGASGWSYEQYF
DNA: TGCAGCGTTGGGGCTAGCGGGTGGTCCTACGAGCAGTACTTC

size: NA
V: TRBV18
D: NA
J: TRBJ1-4
CDR3: CASSPLGPPGEKLFF
DNA: TGTGCCAGCTCACCACTTGGCCCGCCCGGTGAAAAACTGTTTTTT

size: NA
V: TRBV30
D: NA
J: TRBJ1-5
CDR3: CAWTGSGNQPQHF
DNA: TGTGCCTGGACAGGGAGCGGCAATCAGCCCCAGCATTTT

size: NA
V: TRBV6-1
D: TRBD1
J: TRBJ2-5
CDR3: CASSVTGGQETQYF
DNA: TGTGCCAGCAGTGTGACAGGGGGCCAAGAGACCCAGTACTTC

size: NA
V: TRBV28
D: NA
J: TRBJ2-5
CDR3: CASSLGQPGETQYF
DNA: TGTGCCAGCAGTCTCGGACAGCCGGGAGAGACCCAGTACTTC

size: NA
V: TRBV6-1
D: NA
J: TRBJ1-2
CDR3: CASSTRPNYGYTF
DNA: TGTGCCAGCAGTACCCGACCAAACTATGGCTACACCTTC

size: NA
V: TRBV28
D: NA
J: TRBJ2-3
CDR3: CASSFRGDTQYF
DNA: TGTGCCAGCAGTTTCCGTGGGGATACGCAGTATTTT

size: NA
V: TRBV5-1
D: TRBD2
J: TRBJ2-3
CDR3: CASRGLAVTDTQYF
DNA: TGCGCCAGCAGAGGACTAGCGGTGACAGATACGCAGTATTTT

size: NA
V: TRBV28
D: NA
J: TRBJ2-7
CDR3: CASSTPASIGSFGRAYYEQYF
DNA: TGTGCCAGCAGTACGCCGGCATCAATTGGTTCGTTTGGTAGGGCCTACTACGAGCAGTACTTC

size: once
V: TRBV9
D: TRBD2
J: TRBJ2-5
CDR3: CASTRLAGAETQYF
DNA: TGTGCCAGCACAAGACTAGCGGGAGCAGAGACCCAGTACTTC

size: NA
V: TRBV6-5
D: NA
J: TRBJ1-1
CDR3: CASSYLGVLNTEAFF
DNA: TGTGCCAGCAGTTACCTTGGGGTGCTGAACACTGAAGCTTTCTTT

size: NA
V: TRBV27
D: NA
J: TRBJ1-4
CDR3: CASSWGRVGEKLFF
DNA: TGTGCCAGCAGTTGGGGCAGGGTGGGTGAAAAACTGTTTTTT

size: once
V: TRBV30
D: TRBD2
J: TRBJ2-7
CDR3: CAGGRGGKNSYEQYF
DNA: TGTGCCGGGGGCCGGGGGGGGAAAAACTCCTACGAGCAGTACTTC

size: NA
V: TRBV4-3
D: NA
J: TRBJ2-3
CDR3: CASSPSGVGTDTQYF
DNA: TGCGCCAGCAGCCCTTCGGGTGTCGGCACAGATACGCAGTATTTT

size: NA
V: TRBV5-1
D: NA
J: TRBJ2-3
CDR3: CASSPTDHTDTQYF
DNA: TGCGCCAGCAGCCCAACCGACCACACAGATACGCAGTATTTT

size: NA
V: TRBV29-1
D: TRBD2
J: TRBJ2-1
CDR3: CSVARLAGQSYNEQFF
DNA: TGCAGCGTTGCGAGACTAGCGGGTCAATCCTACAATGAGCAGTTCTTC

size: NA
V: TRBV28
D: NA
J: TRBJ1-5
CDR3: CASSPGGGLNSNQPQHF
DNA: TGTGCCAGCAGTCCGGGTGGGGGGCTGAATAGCAATCAGCCCCAGCATTTT